One and the same sample provided the 25 T cell receptor beta chains below, sequenced in a study of PD-1 blockade in classical Hodgkin lymphoma. Each of the patients experienced relapse following autologous stem cell transplantation, and their brentuximab vedotin exposure differed. Profiling relied on immunoSEQ multiplex PCR, and the TCRdb table lists in-frame clones only, not all of them. The repertoire includes 43,000 or so clones, over 70% of them detected once, and 9.5% to 12% sits in the top ten. The specimen was peripheral blood mononuclear cells (PBMCs), collected at baseline. These receptors all stem from a human donor with classical Hodgkin lymphoma.

Only a few counts were recorded for this clone. This chain uses TRBV7-9 with TRBJ2-3; D is perhaps TRBD1 (5 bases). The V end lost 5 bases, the J end lost 7 bases, and 10 bases lay between the germline ends. The CDR3 has 12 residues. Germline CDR1 reads SEHNR; CDR2 reads FQNEAQ (reference sequence). DNA of the CDR3: TGTGCCAGCAGCCGCGACAGATATACGCAGTATTTT. Encoded protein: CASSRDRYTQYF.

The chain carries TRBV19 and TRBJ2-7; 7 bases match TRBD2. The V segment lost 3 bases and the J segment 3 bases; nucleotides outside the gene matches: 8. The CDR3 spans 15 residues. CDR1 and CDR2 from the germline V gene are LNHDA and SQIVND (reference sequence). CDR3 nucleotide sequence: TGTGCCAGTAGTATCGGGACGGGGGGTAGCTACGAGCAGTACTTC. It specifies CASSIGTGGSYEQYF.

The chain employs TRBV15 and TRBJ2-7, with a possible D match to TRBD1 (5 bases). The germline V gene encodes CDR1 LNHNV and CDR2 YYDKDF (reference sequence). This CDR3 has 13 residues. The V end was cut by 3 bases, the J end by 5 bases, with 11 bases between. Here the CDR3 reads CATSRSQGDEQYF. The CDR3 DNA follows: TGTGCCACCAGCAGGTCCCAGGGCGACGAGCAGTACTTC.

The rearrangement joins TRBV5-1 to TRBJ1-2; 8 bases align to TRBD1. The CDR3 runs to 14 residues. V trimming: 0 bases; J trimming: 5 bases; junction bases outside the gene matches: 3. Germline V gene data show CDR1 as SGHRS and CDR2 as YFSETQ. This CDR3 reads CASSLAGQDYGYTF. Written as DNA, the CDR3 is TGCGCCAGCAGCTTGGCGGGACAGGATTATGGCTACACCTTC.

The V and J genes are TRBV6-1 and TRBJ2-1; D is uncertain. V lost 6 bases, J lost 2 bases, and 11 bases lay in between. The length of the CDR3 is 14 residues. The germline CDR1 and CDR2 sequences are MNHNS and SASEGT. CDR3 loop: CASRRLGTYNEQFF. CDR3 DNA sequence: TGTGCCAGCAGGCGGTTGGGTACCTACAATGAGCAGTTCTTC.

The rearrangement joins TRBV6-6 to TRBJ1-2; tentative D call: TRBD1 (6 bases). CDR3 length: 13 residues. Trimming removed 6 bases from V and 4 bases from J, with 12 bases in between. CDR1 MNHNY and CDR2 SVGAGI come from the germline V gene (reference sequence). The CDR3 spells CASSPQGGYGYTF. The CDR3 DNA follows: TGTGCCAGCAGCCCGCAAGGGGGCTATGGCTACACCTTC.

The chain has TRBV11-3 and TRBJ2-4; D is uncertain. This CDR3 spans 14 amino acids. Trimming shortened V by 1 base and J by 3 bases, and 7 bases separated the two germline ends. CDR1 is SGHNT and CDR2 is YENEEA in the germline V gene. In nucleotides, the CDR3 is TGTGCCAGCAGCTTAGCGGGCGTCAAAAACATTCAGTACTTC. Translating it yields CASSLAGVKNIQYF.

This chain joins TRBV28 and TRBJ1-2; D uncertain. Trimming shortened V by 4 bases and J by 9 bases, and 21 bases separated the two germline ends. This CDR3 is 15 amino acids long. Germline CDR1 reads MDHEN; CDR2 reads SYDVKM. The CDR3 protein is CASSSPPGREDSYTF. CDR3 DNA: TGTGCCAGCAGTTCACCCCCAGGCCGGGAGGATAGCTACACCTTC.

The CDR3 DNA reads as TGTGCCAGCAGTGAACTCAGGGGGATCACTGAAGCTTTCTTT. It is translated as CASSELRGITEAFF. The rearrangement joins TRBV6-1 to TRBJ1-1; 7 bases map to TRBD1. Germline-derived CDR1 and CDR2 are MNHNS and SASEGT. The CDR3 runs to 14 residues. The V gene end was trimmed by 2 bases and the J gene end by 4 bases; junction bases not matched to a gene: 4.

As for this clone: This sample also contains other DNA sequences that code for the same CDR3. The rearrangement uses TRBV9 and TRBJ2-4; a possible D gene is TRBD1 (6 bases). V shed 0 bases and J shed 7 bases, with 8 bases lying between them. Germline CDR1 reads SGDLS; CDR2 reads YYNGEE. The CDR3 totals 13 residues. CDR3 region: CASSVGTGNIQYF. Here the CDR3 DNA reads TGTGCCAGCAGCGTAGGTACAGGGAACATTCAGTACTTC.

J is TRBJ1-2 and V is TRBV29-1, with unresolved D. Germline V gene sequence: CDR1 SQVTM, CDR2 ANQGSEA. The CDR3 has 13 amino acids. The ends were cut back, 0 bases at V and 4 bases at J, with 9 bases in the middle. The DNA for the CDR3 is TGCAGCGTTGAAGAGGAGTTTGGCTATGGCTACACCTTC. This gives the protein CSVEEEFGYGYTF.

The V gene is TRBV27, the J gene TRBJ2-7; D unresolved. The germline CDR1 and CDR2 sequences are MNHEY and SMNVEV (reference sequence). The V gene lost 3 bases and the J gene lost 5 bases, with 11 bases spanning the gap. CDR3 length: 13 residues. The DNA of the CDR3 is TGTGCCAGCAGTTTTAAAGGACGGGACGAGCAGTACTTC. Translating gives CASSFKGRDEQYF.

The J gene is TRBJ2-1, the V gene TRBV6-5, with D possibly matching TRBD2 (5 bases). Germline V gene lookup returns CDR1 MNHEY and CDR2 SVGAGI. V lost 4 bases and J 3 bases, leaving 13 bases between the germline ends. The CDR3 covers 15 residues. CDR3 residues: CASSSTRPFYNEQFF. Here the CDR3 DNA reads TGTGCCAGCAGTTCCACTAGGCCCTTCTACAATGAGCAGTTCTTC.

The chain recombines TRBV6-6 with TRBJ1-1; D may be TRBD1 (6 bases). With 5 bases removed from V and 13 bases from J, the gap between germline ends came to 17 bases. The length of the CDR3 is 12 residues. Germline loops: CDR1 MNHNY, CDR2 SVGAGI (reference sequence). The CDR3: CASSPMWGRVFF. CDR3 DNA: TGTGCCAGCAGTCCTATGTGGGGGCGGGTTTTCTTT.

This clone is categorized as medium-sized. The V gene is TRBV19, the J gene TRBJ2-2; D might be TRBD1 (5 bases). Germline lookup yields CDR1 LNHDA and CDR2 SQIVND (reference sequence). V shed 6 bases and J shed 7 bases, with 27 bases lying between them. CDR3 length equals 18 residues. CDR3 protein: CASSSADTQNFYVGELFF. CDR3 DNA sequence: TGTGCCAGTAGCAGCGCGGACACCCAAAATTTTTACGTCGGGGAGCTGTTTTTT.

The chain joins TRBV10-1 to TRBJ1-5, with 8 bases fitting TRBD1. CDR3 size: 16 residues. CDR1 and CDR2 (germline): WNHNN, SYGVQD (reference sequence). V dropped 4 bases and J dropped 7; count of bases not matched to a gene: 12. In nucleotides, the CDR3 is TGCGCCAGCAGTGGGGACAGGTCGAGGTTAGTGCAGCCCCAGCATTTT. Its protein product is CASSGDRSRLVQPQHF.

The chain couples TRBV7-9 to TRBJ1-2; D gene unclear. The CDR3 runs 12 residues. Per the germline V gene, CDR1 is SEHNR and CDR2 is FQNEAQ (reference sequence). Deletions cut 0 bases from V and 4 bases from J, with 3 bases between. The CDR3 nucleotides read TGTGCCAGCAGCTTAGCGACCTATGGCTACACCTTC. It is translated as CASSLATYGYTF. Drawing the rest from reference TRBV7-9 and TRBJ1-2, the complete variable domain is DTGVSQNPRHKITKRGQNVTFRCDPISEHNRLYWYRQTLGQGPEFLTYFQNEAQLEKSRLLSDRFSAERPKGSFSTLEIQRTEQGDSAMYLCASSLATYGYTFGSGTRLTVV.

The CDR3 loop is CASSPWGSEQFF. Written as DNA, the CDR3 is TGTGCCAGCAGTCCATGGGGATCTGAGCAGTTCTTC. The chain combines TRBV6-6 with TRBJ2-1; D remains unclear. The CDR3 is 12 amino acids. Germline-derived CDR1 and CDR2 are MNHNY and SVGAGI (reference sequence). The V gene lost 5 bases and the J gene lost 9 bases, with 11 bases spanning the gap.

This chain joins TRBV4-1 and TRBJ2-3; the D gene is possibly TRBD2 (6 bases). This CDR3 spans 16 amino acids. The V gene's germline CDR1 is MGHRA and CDR2 YSYEKL. The germline V and J ends were trimmed by 4 bases and 2 bases, with 16 bases remaining between them. The CDR3 nucleotides are TGCGCCAGCAGCCGCCCCGGGACTTCCTCCACAGATACGCAGTATTTT. It codes for CASSRPGTSSTDTQYF.

The V gene is TRBV2, the J gene TRBJ2-7; D might be TRBD1 or TRBD2, each matching 6 bases. The CDR3 totals 14 residues. Germline CDR1 SNHLY, CDR2 FYNNEI. Trimming took off 8 bases at V and 2 bases at J, with 16 bases between the two ends. The CDR3 nucleotides read TGTGCCAGCGGCGGGCAGAGGGGGGCCTACGAGCAGTACTTC. This translates into CASGGQRGAYEQYF.

V usage is TRBV2 and J usage is TRBJ1-1, with 7 bases that match TRBD1. This CDR3 region has 13 residues. CDR1 is SNHLY and CDR2 is FYNNEI in the germline V gene. V gave up 3 bases and J gave up 10 bases; unmatched junction bases: 8. CDR3 residues: CASSEQRGRGAFF. In DNA form, the CDR3 reads TGTGCCAGCAGTGAGCAGAGGGGGCGAGGAGCTTTCTTT.

The V and J genes are TRBV5-1 and TRBJ2-1; 9 nucleotides match TRBD1. CDR1 and CDR2 from the germline V gene are SGHRS and YFSETQ. Trimming removed 7 bases from V and 9 bases from J; junction bases left unmatched: 8. The CDR3 runs 13 residues. CDR3 region: CASEGQGSGEQFF. The CDR3, as DNA: TGCGCCAGCGAGGGACAGGGTTCCGGTGAGCAGTTCTTC.

The CDR3 DNA is TGTGCCAGCAGCCCCATCACAGGGTTCAGGGACAATGAGCAGTTCTTC. Encoded protein: CASSPITGFRDNEQFF. The V and J genes are TRBV5-6 and TRBJ2-1; D possibly corresponds to TRBD1 (6 bases). Trimming pared 4 bases from V and 5 bases from J, leaving 19 bases between. This CDR3 is built from 16 residues. Germline CDR1 SGHDT, CDR2 YYEEEE.

The chain uses TRBV6-1 and TRBJ1-1; 8 bases are shared with TRBD1. CDR1 is MNHNS, CDR2 SASEGT, per germline. The junction had 10 bases not matched to a gene; V was cut back by 8 bases and J by 2 bases. The CDR3 is 15 residues long. The CDR3 reads CASYVLQGVNTEAFF. The CDR3 nucleotides are TGTGCCAGCTACGTACTACAGGGGGTAAACACTGAAGCTTTCTTT.

The J gene is TRBJ2-1, the V gene TRBV25-1; D gene unclear. V was cut by 4 bases and J by 7 bases, with 11 bases left in between. Germline-derived CDR1 and CDR2 are MGHDK and SYGVNS. CDR3 length: 13 amino acids. CDR3 in DNA: TGTGCCAGCAGTGTCAAAACAGCTAATGAGCAGTTCTTC. Protein sequence: CASSVKTANEQFF.